This TCR beta chain came from a study of radiotherapy plus CTLA-4 blockade in lung cancer. Study information: Disease control was present in roughly a third of patients, and objective responses in approximately 18%.

Germline V gives CDR1 SQVTM, CDR2 ANQGSEA. The CDR3 contains 13 residues. Trimming removed 6 bases at V and 5 bases at J, with 17 bases between. Sequencing was performed with immunoSEQ multiplex PCR; in TCRdb, only in-frame clones are kept and a portion is missing. The sample includes some 50,000 clones, around 80% of them seen just once. Lung cancer patients with chemo-refractory metastatic non-small-cell disease were given focal radiation plus CTLA-4 blockade with ipilimumab. Notes on the study in general: Expansion of tumor-derived TCR clones was observed in blood after radiotherapy plus ipilimumab.

Notes on this clone: Antigen specificity is unknown.

The clonotype originates from a human donor with non-small cell lung cancer who had a partial response to radiotherapy plus ipilimumab. The V gene is TRBV29-1, the J gene TRBJ2-7, with D possibly matching TRBD1 (6 bases). The specimen comprised peripheral blood, sampled from a patient treated with radiotherapy plus ipilimumab. CDR3 in amino acids: CSVQQGFVNEQYF. DNA of the CDR3: TGCAGCGTACAACAGGGTTTTGTTAACGAGCAGTACTTC.